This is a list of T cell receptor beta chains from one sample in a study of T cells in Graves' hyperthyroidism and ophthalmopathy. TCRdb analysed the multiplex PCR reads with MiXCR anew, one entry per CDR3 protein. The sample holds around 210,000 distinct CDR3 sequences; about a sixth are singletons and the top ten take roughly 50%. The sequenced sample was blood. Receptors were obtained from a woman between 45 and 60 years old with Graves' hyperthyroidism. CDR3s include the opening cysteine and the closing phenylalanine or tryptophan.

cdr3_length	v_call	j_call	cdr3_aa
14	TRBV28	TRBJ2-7	CASRPTGTLSEQYF
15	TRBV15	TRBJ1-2	CATSDSRETNYGYTF
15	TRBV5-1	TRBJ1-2	CASSWSGPHNYGYTF
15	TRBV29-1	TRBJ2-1	CSVAQGVSSYNEQFF
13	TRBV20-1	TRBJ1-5	CSASWDRGQPQHF
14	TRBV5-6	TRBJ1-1	CASSLGRTNTEAFF
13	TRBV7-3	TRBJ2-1	CASSSGTGNEQFF
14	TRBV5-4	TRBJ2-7	CASSPGGGLYEQYF
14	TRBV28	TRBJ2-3	CASSLGQITDTQYF
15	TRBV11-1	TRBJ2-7	CASSRRASDTYEQYF
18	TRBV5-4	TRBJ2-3	CASSKYTVGQGPTDTQYF
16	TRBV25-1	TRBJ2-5	CASSHPGTGGWETQYF
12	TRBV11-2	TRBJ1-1	CASSLRGIGAFF
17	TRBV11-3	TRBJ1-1	CASSPPWGGRGNTEAFF
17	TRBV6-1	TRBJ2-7	CASSEPGRGGRGDEQYF
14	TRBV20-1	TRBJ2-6	CSTPWGSGANVLTF
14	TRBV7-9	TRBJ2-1	CASSLGTGWNEQFF